This TCR beta chain was sequenced for a study of blood T cell repertoires in COVID-19. Study background: The United States, Italy and Spain supplied acute and convalescent COVID-19 samples. Nucleic acid was either cDNA or gDNA, and it came from T cells, B-cell-depleted T cells, or PBMCs.

In the authors' methods: For nucleated cells, counts were estimated from reference gene primer amplification. TCRdb's copy holds only in-frame clones and misses some; the assay was immunoSEQ multiplex PCR. V and J calls and clone size are those listed in that table; D and trimming were worked out from the DNA. In the table there are more than 150,000 clones, roughly 90% of which are singletons. The CDR3 is 15 amino acids. Trimming left V 2 bases short and J 7 bases short, with 17 bases between. Germline V gene lookup returns CDR1 MDHEN and CDR2 SYDVKM. The specimen was peripheral blood. This sequence originates from a man in his fifties or sixties with acute or convalescent COVID-19. The chain is built from TRBV28 and TRBJ2-5, with TRBD2 as a possible D gene (6 bases). This chain's CDR3 is CASSLGIGGTGTQYF. The DNA for the CDR3 is TGTGCCAGCAGTTTAGGGATTGGGGGGACGGGGACCCAGTACTTC.